This T cell receptor (beta chain) was recorded in a study of cytomegalovirus exposure and HLA in healthy donors (dated by TCRdb to 2016 to 2017). Background for the entire study: In an earlier analysis of approximately 500 of the donors, under 300 Gb of sequence data and approximately 100 million unique TCR beta sequences from approximately 180 million T cells were reported. A later analysis re-examined previously published TCR beta repertoires from roughly 720 donors and added high-resolution HLA genotyping to investigate patterns of TCR occurrence. An early release that covered roughly 600 HLA-typed donors contained approximately 300 gigabases of sequencing data and tens of millions of unique TCR sequences. Among about 400 genotyped donors of the cohort, an average of about 240,000 unique TCR beta nucleotide sequences was sequenced per donor, of which 15% to 20% were non-productive. Rather than using new phenotypic data, the later analysis identified candidate immune exposures from TCR beta sequences and from how often those sequences occurred across donors. A later genetic analysis used genome-wide SNP genotypes for about 65% of the roughly 700 donors, treating that subset as a discovery cohort. Alongside the repertoire data, information on donor age, sex, ethnicity and CMV serostatus was compiled. The study aimed to test whether cataloging public T cell receptors could reveal signatures of past pathogen exposure. To decide whether each TCR beta V gene segment behaved as functional or pseudogenic, an earlier analysis of over 500 of the donors relied on high-throughput TCR beta sequencing. The T cell repertoires of 550 to 850 subjects were profiled by immunosequencing and related to cytomegalovirus serostatus. A few DR-DQ haplotypes were treated as single units for association and clustering because of strong linkage in the cohort. Among the roughly 400 genotyped donors, about 85% belonged to the genetic ancestry cluster associated with self-reported Caucasian donors. All discovery cohort repertoires had been generated on a single sequencing platform. To predict cytomegalovirus infection status, the study combined high-throughput TCR immunosequencing, statistical association of individual TCRs with disease status, and machine learning. A separate validation cohort of over 95 different subjects was used in addition to the approximately 700-subject first cohort. Typing coverage varied by locus: roughly 629-640 donors for A, B, C, DRB1 and DQB1; more than 500 for DQA1; nearly 610 for DPA1; 450 to 480 for DPB1. HLA typing included class I and class II loci at four-digit resolution. What the work shows at the level of the full study, not this receptor alone: According to a later analysis, most CMV-associated TCR beta chains appeared to be HLA-restricted, and the HLA associations seemed to be driven largely by CMV exposure. The study listed 150 to 200 TCR beta chains as associated with cytomegalovirus. Some IMGT-functional V segments, including TRBV6-2 and TRBV6-3, could not be distinguished by the 87-base-pair reads and were therefore excluded. The authors suggested that the approach could potentially be generalized to other disease states and immunological phenotypes. A further reported finding was that TCR beta sequences accurately predicted the HLA-A and HLA-B alleles for most subjects in the first cohort. Presence/absence analyses assumed roughly uniform sequencing depth across donors, an assumption that may not hold. Compared with equally common non-associated chains, HLA-associated TCR beta chains in a later analysis were more clonally expanded and had lower generation probabilities. Broadly in line with IMGT annotations, most TCR beta V segments showed up in productive rearrangements about 87% or about 30% of the time in an earlier analysis of several hundred of the donors. The only immune exposure information available for the cohort was CMV serostatus. The sequencing pipeline was judged likely to have produced a cluster of highly shared sequence variants as a technical artifact. Several of the top co-occurrence clusters appeared to be linked to parvovirus B19, influenza, CMV and Epstein-Barr virus, according to a later analysis. Linkage disequilibrium might explain the correlated functional status among segregating V segments, but an unknown experimental factor could not be ruled out. Across donors, most TCR sequences were observed very rarely, whereas some public TCRs were present in many individuals. A few of the identified cytomegalovirus-associated TCR beta chains were confirmed in vitro to be specific for cytomegalovirus antigens. The cohort was sequenced for TCR beta chains only, and without alpha or paired-chain data the features that could be detected were limited. Because HLA typing was missing for some donors at each locus, association tests included only the typed subset. In a later genetic analysis, a missense DCLRE1C variant was associated with V-gene and J-gene trimming of TCR beta chains, and the association was replicated in an independent cohort. In a later analysis, 16,951 TCR beta sequences were associated with specific HLA alleles at a false discovery rate of 0.05. The classifier was reported to diagnose cytomegalovirus status with high specificity and sensitivity in both the original cohort and the validation cohort. A later analysis found that TCR association rates varied across HLA loci, with DRB1 alleles showing the most associated TCRs and HLA-C alleles the fewest. According to a later genetic analysis, donors in an Asian-associated ancestry cluster had fewer N-insertions in productive TCRs than the roughly 660-donor mean. Assigning TCR associations to individual alleles was difficult when HLA alleles, especially DR and DQ, strongly co-occurred. The earlier analysis of almost 600 of the donors excluded approximately 17 rarely observed V segments, including chromosome 9 orphons, because counts were too low.

Libraries were made using the immunoSEQ multiplex PCR assay. For the multiplex PCR, a mixture combining 60 forward primers for TCR Vbeta segments and 13 reverse primers for TCR Jbeta segments was used. A multiplex PCR assay on genomic DNA amplified the CDR3 region of rearranged TCR beta genes. The Illumina HiSeq System was used to sequence the amplified TCR beta libraries as 87-base-pair reads. As for the original processing: A later analysis counted tens of millions of unique TCR beta chains across the 666 repertoires, and roughly 9.9 million of these chains were shared by at least two donors. To remove PCR and sequencing errors, raw reads were error-corrected and collapsed into unique sequences using a nearest-neighbor algorithm that merged closely related sequences. V, D and J gene segments were assigned by aligning CDR3 sequences to IMGT reference sequences. For a sequence to be retained, at least a six-nucleotide match to both a V gene segment and a J gene segment was required. Rearrangements were classified as productive when the CDR3 lacked stop codons and remained in frame with V and J, and all other rearrangements were classified as non-productive. CDR3 was defined by IMGT convention, running from the second conserved V-encoded cysteine to the conserved J-encoded phenylalanine. The earlier analysis of 587 of the donors excluded sequences that lacked an unambiguous match to a single V gene segment. An earlier analysis of several hundred of the donors classified V segments as functional when productive rearrangements were above 56.7% and as segregating when the standard deviation between donors was above 5%. A statistical classification framework was built for diagnosing cytomegalovirus status from the catalog of TCR beta chain sequences. In a later analysis, TCR nucleotide sequences were compared against IMGT/GENE-DB human TR gene sequences so that V and J genes could be assigned. The TCRdist pipeline was used in a later analysis to assign CDR3 sequences and most-parsimonious VDJ recombination scenarios. A later analysis defined each TCR beta chain by its CDR3 amino acid sequence plus V-gene family, and excluded reads lacking a unique V-gene family. As a way to deal with suspected cross-contamination and a sequencing artifact, a later analysis dropped 592 nucleotide sequences that were highly shared and had low generation probability. In a later analysis, a clonal expansion index for each public chain was calculated from normalized within-repertoire ranks of inferred template counts. In a later analysis, generation probabilities were computed using a VDJ recombination model fitted to out-of-frame rearrangements, and the results were checked against IGoR. Hypergeometric tests were used in a later analysis to score TCR-TCR, TCR-HLA and TCR-CMV co-occurrence, with a repertoire-size bias correction applied to the TCR pairs. In a later analysis, false discovery rates were estimated by permuting HLA or CMV assignments 20 times. In a later analysis, co-occurring TCRs were grouped with DBSCAN, and TCRdist sequence similarity was added when clustering was performed within HLA-allele-positive subsets. Co-occurrence clustering excluded repertoires with fewer than 30,000 or more than 120,000 public chains, plus five with anomalous nucleotide sharing. TCRdb carries this immuneACCESS record with in-frame sequences only. Its versions omit some clonotypes, under half of them owing to an unresolved V gene in the studies checked, with the rest unexplained. The V and J calls and the clone size are those of that table, but D and trimming were determined from the DNA. This sample comprises around 100,000 clones, roughly 80% of them detected only once. The ten largest account for roughly 9.6% of the sample.

The cohort was made up of approximately 670 healthy bone marrow donors. Cohort members were all nominally healthy when sampled, although unrecorded immune exposures were likely present. The donor tested CMV seropositive, placing the donor among the 290 or so seropositive members of the cohort. A peripheral blood sample was provided by each donor, and peripheral blood mononuclear cells were used for TCR beta sequencing. The Qiagen DNeasy Blood Extraction Kit was used to extract genomic DNA from the blood cell samples. As to this clone: Its antigen specificity is not known. No much larger clone exists at a distance of one base, and base qualities are not known.

Based on the germline V gene, the CDR1 and CDR2 sequences are MNHEY and SVGAGI. V sheds 5 bases and J sheds 7 bases, leaving 9 bases between their ends. The CDR3 starts with the cysteine, ends with the phenylalanine, and has 12 residues. Only the CDR3 DNA is retained, 36 bases long and in frame from the first base. The specimen sequenced was PBMCs. The chain was built from TRBV6-5 and TRBJ1-5; a tentative D call is TRBD1 (5 bases match). This clonotype was sampled from a male donor in good health and CMV-seropositive. The CDR3 protein is CASSGQGQPQHF. The bases are TGTGCCAGCAGTGGGCAGGGACAGCCCCAGCATTTT.